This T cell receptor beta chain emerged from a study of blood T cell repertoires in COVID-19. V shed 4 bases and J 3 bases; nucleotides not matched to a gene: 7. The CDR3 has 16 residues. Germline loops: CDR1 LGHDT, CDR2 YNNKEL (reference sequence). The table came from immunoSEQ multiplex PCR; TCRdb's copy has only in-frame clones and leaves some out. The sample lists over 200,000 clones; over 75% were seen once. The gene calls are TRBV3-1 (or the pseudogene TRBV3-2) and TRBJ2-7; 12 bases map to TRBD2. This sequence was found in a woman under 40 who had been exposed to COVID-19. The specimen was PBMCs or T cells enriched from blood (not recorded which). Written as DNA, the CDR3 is TGTGCCAGCAGCCCAGATAAGACTAGCGGGGGCTACGAGCAGTACTTC. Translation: CASSPDKTSGGYEQYF.